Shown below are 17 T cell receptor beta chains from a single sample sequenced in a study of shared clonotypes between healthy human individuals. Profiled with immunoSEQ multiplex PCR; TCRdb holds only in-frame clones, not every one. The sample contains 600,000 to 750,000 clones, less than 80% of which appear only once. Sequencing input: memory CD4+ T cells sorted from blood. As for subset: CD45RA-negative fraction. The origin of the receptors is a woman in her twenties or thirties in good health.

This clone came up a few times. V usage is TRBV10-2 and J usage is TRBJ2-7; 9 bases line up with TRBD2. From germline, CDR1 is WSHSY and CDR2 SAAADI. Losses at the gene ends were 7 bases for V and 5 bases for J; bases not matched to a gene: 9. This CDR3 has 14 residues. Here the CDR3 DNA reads TGCGCCAGCAAACCGGGACTAGCCCCCAACGAGCAGTACTTC. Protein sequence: CASKPGLAPNEQYF.

The CDR3: CASSLMRQGQETQYF. DNA for the CDR3: TGTGCCAGCAGCTTAATGAGGCAGGGCCAAGAGACCCAGTACTTC. This chain connects TRBV7-2 to TRBJ2-5; TRBD1 might be the D (5 bases). CDR1 SGHTA and CDR2 FQGNSA come from the germline V gene. V shed 2 bases and J shed 1 base, with 11 bases lying between them. The CDR3 is made up of 15 amino acids. The complete variable domain, with remaining parts taken from reference TRBV7-2 and TRBJ2-5, reads GAGVSQSPSNKVTEKGKDVELRCDPISGHTALYWYRQSLGQGLEFLIYFQGNSAPDKSGLPSDRFSAERTGGSVSTLTIQRTQQEDSAVYLCASSLMRQGQETQYFGPGTRLLVL.

CDR3 nucleotide sequence: TGTGCCAGCAGCCTCGGGACGGCGAACACCGGGGAGCTGTTTTTT. Translation gives CASSLGTANTGELFF. The genes are TRBV7-8 and TRBJ2-2; D possibly matches TRBD1 or TRBD2 (5 bases each). Germline V gene lookup returns CDR1 SGHVS and CDR2 FQNEAQ. The CDR3 totals 15 residues. Trimming pared 5 bases from V and 0 bases from J, leaving 10 bases between.

The CDR3 DNA reads as TGTGCCAGCAGTCAGACAGGGACTCTCGAGCAGTACTTC. It translates to CASSQTGTLEQYF. The chain uses TRBV28 and TRBJ2-7; perhaps TRBD1 as D (7 bases). Trimming shortened V by 5 bases and J by 6 bases, and 14 bases separated the two germline ends. The CDR3 consists of 13 residues. CDR1 MDHEN and CDR2 SYDVKM come from the germline V gene.

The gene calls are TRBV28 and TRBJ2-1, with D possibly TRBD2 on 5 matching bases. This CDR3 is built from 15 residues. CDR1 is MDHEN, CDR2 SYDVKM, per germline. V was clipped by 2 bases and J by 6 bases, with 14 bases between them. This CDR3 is CASSLERAVGNEQFF. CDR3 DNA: TGTGCCAGCAGTTTAGAGAGGGCCGTCGGCAATGAGCAGTTCTTC.

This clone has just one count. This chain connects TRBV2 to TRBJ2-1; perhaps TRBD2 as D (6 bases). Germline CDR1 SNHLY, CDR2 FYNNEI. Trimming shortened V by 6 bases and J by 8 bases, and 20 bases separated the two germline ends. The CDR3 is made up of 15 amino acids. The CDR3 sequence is CASSSLLASSDEQFF. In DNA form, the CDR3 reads TGTGCCAGCAGCTCTCTACTAGCTTCGTCGGATGAGCAGTTCTTC.

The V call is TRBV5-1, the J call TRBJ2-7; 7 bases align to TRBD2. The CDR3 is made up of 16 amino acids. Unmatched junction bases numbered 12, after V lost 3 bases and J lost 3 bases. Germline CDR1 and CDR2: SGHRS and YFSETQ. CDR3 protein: CASSSTTPGGSYEQYF. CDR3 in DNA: TGCGCCAGCAGCTCCACGACGCCGGGGGGAAGCTACGAGCAGTACTTC.

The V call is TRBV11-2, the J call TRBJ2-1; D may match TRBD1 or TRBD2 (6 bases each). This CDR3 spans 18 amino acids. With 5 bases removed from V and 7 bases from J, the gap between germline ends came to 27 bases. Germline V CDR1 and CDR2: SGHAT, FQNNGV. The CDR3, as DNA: TGTGCCAGCAGCCTGGGGGCCTGGGGGGAAAGAAGATTAAATGAGCAGTTCTTC. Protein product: CASSLGAWGERRLNEQFF.

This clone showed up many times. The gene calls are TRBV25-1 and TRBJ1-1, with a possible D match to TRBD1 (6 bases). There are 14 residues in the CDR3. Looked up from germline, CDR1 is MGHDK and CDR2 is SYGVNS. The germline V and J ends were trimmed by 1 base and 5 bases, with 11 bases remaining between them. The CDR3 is CASSELTGRTEAFF. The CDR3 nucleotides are TGTGCCAGCAGTGAATTAACAGGGCGAACTGAAGCTTTCTTT.

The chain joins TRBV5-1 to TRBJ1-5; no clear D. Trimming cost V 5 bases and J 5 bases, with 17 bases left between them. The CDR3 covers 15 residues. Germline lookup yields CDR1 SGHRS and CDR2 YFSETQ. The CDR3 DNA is TGCGCCAGCAGTCCTTCGTCCCTGATGGATCAGCCCCAGCATTTT. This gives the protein CASSPSSLMDQPQHF.

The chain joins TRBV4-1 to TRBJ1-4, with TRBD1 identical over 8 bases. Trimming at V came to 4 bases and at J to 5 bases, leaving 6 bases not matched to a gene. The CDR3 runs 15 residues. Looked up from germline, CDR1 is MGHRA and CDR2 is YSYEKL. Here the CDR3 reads CASSPAGTGNEKLFF. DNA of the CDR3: TGCGCCAGCAGCCCGGCCGGGACAGGAAATGAAAAACTGTTTTTT.

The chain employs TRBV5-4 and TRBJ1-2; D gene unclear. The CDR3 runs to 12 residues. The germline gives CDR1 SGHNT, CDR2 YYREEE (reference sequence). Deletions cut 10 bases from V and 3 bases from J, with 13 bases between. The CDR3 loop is CAWRGPYYGYTF. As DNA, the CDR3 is TGTGCCTGGCGAGGGCCATACTATGGCTACACCTTC. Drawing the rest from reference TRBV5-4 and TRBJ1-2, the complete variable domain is ETGVTQSPTHLIKTRGQQVTLRCSSQSGHNTVSWYQQALGQGPQFIFQYYREEENGRGNFPPRFSGLQFPNYSSELNVNALELDDSALYLCAWRGPYYGYTFGSGTRLTVV.

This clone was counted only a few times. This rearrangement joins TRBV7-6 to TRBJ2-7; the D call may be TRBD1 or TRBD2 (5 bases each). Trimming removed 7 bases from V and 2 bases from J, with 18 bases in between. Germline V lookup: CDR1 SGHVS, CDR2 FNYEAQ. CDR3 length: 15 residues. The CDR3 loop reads CASTRQPGPTYEQYF. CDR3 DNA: TGTGCCAGCACCAGACAACCGGGACCTACCTACGAGCAGTACTTC.

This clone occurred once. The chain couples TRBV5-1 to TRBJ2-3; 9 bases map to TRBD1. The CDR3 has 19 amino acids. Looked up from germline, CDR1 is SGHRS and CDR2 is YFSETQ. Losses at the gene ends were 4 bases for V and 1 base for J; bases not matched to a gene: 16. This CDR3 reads CASSPLPPEQGAGTDTQYF. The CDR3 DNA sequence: TGCGCCAGCAGCCCCCTGCCACCGGAACAGGGGGCGGGCACAGATACGCAGTATTTT.

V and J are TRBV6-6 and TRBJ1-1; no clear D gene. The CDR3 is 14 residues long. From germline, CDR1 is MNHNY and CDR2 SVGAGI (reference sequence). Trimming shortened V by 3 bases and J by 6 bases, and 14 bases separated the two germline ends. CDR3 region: CASSYGFGESEAFF. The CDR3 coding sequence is TGTGCCAGCAGTTATGGGTTTGGGGAATCTGAAGCTTTCTTT.

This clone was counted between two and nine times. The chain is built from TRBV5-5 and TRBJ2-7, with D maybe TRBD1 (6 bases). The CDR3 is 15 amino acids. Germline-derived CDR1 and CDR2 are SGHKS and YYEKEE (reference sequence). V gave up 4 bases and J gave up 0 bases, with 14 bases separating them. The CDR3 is CASSLDSYSSYEQYF. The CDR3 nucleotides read TGTGCCAGCAGCCTGGACAGTTATAGCTCCTACGAGCAGTACTTC.

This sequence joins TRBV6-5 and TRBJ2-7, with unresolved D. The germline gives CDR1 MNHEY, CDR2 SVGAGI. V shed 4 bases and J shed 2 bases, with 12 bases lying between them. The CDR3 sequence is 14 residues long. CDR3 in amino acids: CASSFSGSAYEQYF. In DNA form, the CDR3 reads TGTGCCAGCAGTTTCAGTGGTTCTGCCTACGAGCAGTACTTC.